The 28 T cell receptor beta chains below come from one sample, sequenced in a study of blood T cells in healthy people across ages. A sample-barcoded 5' primer and a J-beta primer mix were used in a second PCR of roughly 7 to 11 cycles. Each CDR3 protein gets one entry after TCRdb re-called the 5' RACE reads with MiXCR. Seen here are hundreds of thousands of distinct CDR3 sequences, about 42% observed once, and the top ten hold roughly 19%. Sequenced input: blood. The origin of the receptors is a woman in her sixties in good health.

The chain uses TRBV29-1 and TRBJ1-1; 8 bases line up with TRBD1. The CDR3 length is 13 residues. V gave up 5 bases and J gave up 4 bases; unmatched junction bases: 6. CDR1 is SQVTM and CDR2 is ANQGSEA in the germline V gene. CDR3 nucleotides: TGCAGCGTTCTAGGACAGGGAGTCACTGAAGCTTTCTTT. Translated, it gives CSVLGQGVTEAFF.

The CDR3 nucleotides read TGCGCCAGCAGCCTACATGTACAGGGGGCGGATGAGCAGTACTTC. This translates into CASSLHVQGADEQYF. The chain carries TRBV4-1 and TRBJ2-7; 9 bases agree with TRBD1. Germline CDR1 MGHRA, CDR2 YSYEKL. V shed 4 bases and J 7 bases; nucleotides not matched to a gene: 11. The CDR3 covers 15 residues.

The chain uses TRBV20-1 and TRBJ2-4, with 8 bases identical to TRBD2. The J call may be faulty, since TRBJ2-7 better matches the DNA end. The CDR3 consists of 18 residues. Germline values: CDR1 DFQATT, CDR2 SNEGSKA (reference sequence). The CDR3: CSALQLGRGSGSGREQYF. CDR3 nucleotide sequence: TGCAGTGCCCTACAGTTGGGCCGTGGAAGCGGGAGCGGTCGCGAGCAGTACTTC.

This rearrangement joins TRBV6-2 or TRBV6-3 to TRBJ2-1; a weak D match, TRBD1 (6 bases). The V end was cut by 1 base, the J end by 6 bases, with 19 bases between. The CDR3 has 17 amino acids. Germline V gene lookup returns CDR1 MNHEY and CDR2 SVGEGT. The DNA for the CDR3 is TGTGCCAGCAGTTACTATGGGGTAGGGGGAGTCGGCAATGAGCAGTTCTTC. Its protein product is CASSYYGVGGVGNEQFF.

This chain uses TRBV6-2 or TRBV6-3 with TRBJ1-2; D is unclear. Trimming stripped 5 bases from V and 7 bases from J, with 23 bases between. Germline V gene lookup returns CDR1 MNHEY and CDR2 SVGEGT. This CDR3 has 16 amino acids. The CDR3 is CASSPLNAPEVIGYTF. The CDR3 DNA follows: TGTGCCAGCAGTCCACTTAACGCCCCCGAAGTGATTGGCTACACCTTC.

V gene TRBV2 combines with J gene TRBJ2-1; no clear D gene. The CDR3 loop spans 12 amino acids. Germline CDR1 is SNHLY and CDR2 is FYNNEI. Deletions cut 3 bases from V and 9 bases from J, with 9 bases between. Here the CDR3 reads CASSDDASEQFF. CDR3 sequence (DNA): TGTGCCAGCAGTGATGACGCGAGTGAGCAGTTCTTC.

The chain carries TRBV2 and TRBJ1-1; D might be TRBD1 (6 bases). CDR1 is SNHLY and CDR2 is FYNNEI in the germline V gene. Trimming removed 4 bases at V and 1 base at J, with 13 bases between. The CDR3 has 15 amino acids. The CDR3 region is CASSASGARNTEAFF. The CDR3 bases are TGTGCCAGCAGTGCTTCGGGGGCGCGGAACACTGAAGCTTTCTTT.

This clonotype was seen only a few times. The chain recombines TRBV27 with TRBJ2-1; D call uncertain. This CDR3 is 16 amino acids long. V was trimmed by 2 bases and J by 0 bases, leaving 11 bases between them. CDR1 is MNHEY and CDR2 is SMNVEV in the germline V gene (reference sequence). CDR3 residues: CASSLEGYSSYNEQFF. In DNA, the CDR3 is TGTGCCAGCAGTTTAGAAGGGTATAGCTCCTACAATGAGCAGTTCTTC.

This chain joins TRBV6-9 and TRBJ2-1; 11 bases match TRBD2. Germline CDR1 reads MNHGY; CDR2 reads SVAAGI. The CDR3 extends over 16 amino acids. V was clipped by 6 bases and J by 3 bases; unmatched bases: 7. Here the CDR3 reads CASRDLGTSGYNEQFF. The CDR3 DNA is TGTGCCAGCAGGGACCTCGGGACTAGCGGCTACAATGAGCAGTTCTTC.

The genes are TRBV27 and TRBJ1-6; weak D call: TRBD1 (5 bases). CDR1 and CDR2 (germline): MNHEY, SMNVEV (reference sequence). The CDR3 has 14 amino acids. Trimming stripped 2 bases from V and 9 bases from J, with 11 bases between. CDR3 protein: CASSLGGVRSPLHF. DNA of the CDR3: TGTGCCAGCAGTTTAGGAGGGGTTCGTTCACCCCTCCACTTT.

This clonotype was counted only a few times. V and J are TRBV9 and TRBJ2-3, with 9 nucleotides matching TRBD2. CDR1 is SGDLS, CDR2 YYNGEE, per germline. The CDR3 has 18 amino acids. The V segment lost 0 bases and the J segment 2 bases; nucleotides outside the gene matches: 10. The CDR3 coding sequence is TGTGCCAGCAGCGTAGAGGGACGGAGCGGGGGGCCCACAGATACGCAGTATTTT. Translated: CASSVEGRSGGPTDTQYF. Using reference TRBV9 and TRBJ2-3 for the parts outside the CDR3, the full variable domain is DSGVTQTPKHLITATGQRVTLRCSPRSGDLSVYWYQQSLDQGLQFLIQYYNGEERAKGNILERFSAQQFPDLHSELNLSSLELGDSALYFCASSVEGRSGGPTDTQYFGPGTRLTVL.

The rearrangement joins TRBV10-3 to TRBJ2-7; D is ambiguous. V shed 11 bases and J shed 2 bases, with 10 bases lying between them. The CDR3 length is 11 residues. The germline gives CDR1 ENHRY, CDR2 SYGVKD. This CDR3 reads CAVVGTYEQYF. In nucleotides, the CDR3 is TGTGCCGTAGTAGGGACCTACGAGCAGTACTTC.

The V and J genes are TRBV9 and TRBJ2-1, with TRBD2 matching 12 bases. The J call is in doubt because the DNA end fits TRBJ2-7 better. CDR1 is SGDLS and CDR2 is YYNGEE in the germline V gene. CDR3 length: 15 residues. The CDR3 sequence is CASSYTSGGTNEQYF. Here the CDR3 DNA reads TGTGCCAGCAGCTATACTAGCGGGGGGACCAATGAGCAGTACTTC.

Concerning this clonotype itself: This clone may be a read error of a much larger clone one base away. The chain carries TRBV7-3 and TRBJ2-3; D is perhaps TRBD1 (5 bases). Germline values: CDR1 SGHTA, CDR2 FQGTGA. CDR3 length: 16 amino acids. The CDR3 coding sequence is TGTACCAGCAGCTCAGCGCCGAGCAGGGGCACAGATACGCAGTATTTT. This translates into CTSSSAPSRGTDTQYF.

This clonotype has only a few counts. The chain joins TRBV5-4 to TRBJ1-6, with D possibly being TRBD1 (6 bases). V lost 1 base, J lost 7 bases, and 9 bases lay in between. Per the germline V gene, CDR1 is SGHNT and CDR2 is YYREEE (reference sequence). CDR3 length equals 14 residues. DNA of the CDR3: TGTGCCAGCAGCTTGAACAGGGCCAATTCACCCCTCCACTTT. It translates to CASSLNRANSPLHF.

This clonotype appeared a few times. The J gene is TRBJ2-3, the V gene TRBV7-3, with TRBD2 matching 14 bases. The CDR3 is 17 residues long. V trimming: 1 base; J trimming: 5 bases; junction bases outside the gene matches: 5. Germline V gives CDR1 SGHTA, CDR2 FQGTGA. The CDR3 DNA reads TGTGCCAGCAGCTTAATAGGGACTAGCGGGAGCGGAGATACGCAGTATTTT. This codes for CASSLIGTSGSGDTQYF.

V and J are TRBV30 and TRBJ2-1; 7 nucleotides match TRBD2. The CDR3 sequence is 16 residues long. Germline CDR1 reads GTSNPN; CDR2 reads SVGIG (reference sequence). The ends lost 0 bases at V and 9 bases at J; junction bases unmatched: 14. The CDR3 sequence: CAWSVGLAVELGEQFF. The CDR3 region has the DNA TGTGCCTGGAGTGTAGGGCTAGCGGTGGAGCTAGGTGAGCAGTTCTTC.

V usage is TRBV7-9 and J usage is TRBJ2-3; D possibly matches TRBD1 or TRBD2 (5 bases each). This CDR3 is built from 13 residues. V lost 5 bases and J 2 bases, leaving 8 bases between the germline ends. Germline V gene sequence: CDR1 SEHNR, CDR2 FQNEAQ (reference sequence). DNA for the CDR3: TGTGCCAGCAGCGTGGGGGACACAGATACGCAGTATTTT. This encodes CASSVGDTDTQYF. Based on the CDR3 plus reference TRBV7-9 and TRBJ2-3, the full variable domain is DTGVSQNPRHKITKRGQNVTFRCDPISEHNRLYWYRQTLGQGPEFLTYFQNEAQLEKSRLLSDRFSAERPKGSFSTLEIQRTEQGDSAMYLCASSVGDTDTQYFGPGTRLTVL.

A few counts support this clonotype. The chain carries TRBV9 and TRBJ1-1, with 7 bases that match TRBD1. CDR1 and CDR2 (germline): SGDLS, YYNGEE. The junction had 14 bases not matched to a gene; V was cut back by 0 bases and J by 3 bases. This CDR3 comprises 18 residues. CDR3 in DNA: TGTGCCAGCAGCGTAGGAGTGGAGGGGGCGTCACTCTACACTGAAGCTTTCTTT. It encodes CASSVGVEGASLYTEAFF.

The chain combines TRBV7-8 with TRBJ1-2, with 9 bases fitting TRBD1. Per germline, CDR1 SGHVS and CDR2 FQNEAQ. The V gene end was trimmed by 4 bases and the J gene end by 1 base; junction bases not matched to a gene: 13. The CDR3 runs 18 residues. CDR3 sequence reads: CASSSTDRGSSFNYGYTF. In nucleotides, the CDR3 is TGTGCCAGCAGCTCTACGGACAGGGGTTCCTCTTTTAACTATGGCTACACCTTC.

This clonotype appeared a few times. The chain recombines TRBV21-1 with TRBJ2-3; the table's TRBD1 call for D was not verified on the DNA. TRBV21-1 is a recognized pseudogene. The CDR3 loop spans 14 amino acids. The CDR3 nucleotides read TGTGCCAGCAGCATGGGGGTGGAGAAAGATACGCAGTATTTT. This codes for CASSMGVEKDTQYF.

The V gene is TRBV9, the J gene TRBJ2-5; a weak D match, TRBD1 (6 bases). CDR3 length equals 13 residues. Looked up from germline, CDR1 is SGDLS and CDR2 is YYNGEE. Trimming took 0 bases from V and 5 from J, leaving 8 bases between them. The CDR3 spells CASSVGQDETQYF. The CDR3 nucleotides read TGTGCCAGCAGCGTAGGACAGGACGAGACCCAGTACTTC.

This clonotype appeared a few times. The gene calls are TRBV7-2 and TRBJ2-7; a weak D match, TRBD2 (5 bases). CDR1 SGHTA and CDR2 FQGNSA come from the germline V gene. Trimming stripped 2 bases from V and 5 bases from J, with 10 bases between. This CDR3 comprises 13 residues. CDR3 loop: CASSLPTIHEQYF. In nucleotides, the CDR3 is TGTGCCAGCAGCTTACCGACTATCCACGAGCAGTACTTC.

This clonotype was detected ten times or more. V gene TRBV29-1 combines with J gene TRBJ2-3; the D is unclear. Trimming left V 4 bases short and J 5 bases short, with 13 bases between. Germline values: CDR1 SQVTM, CDR2 ANQGSEA. The CDR3 is 13 residues long. The CDR3 coding sequence is TGCAGCGTTGTACCCTCGGTGGTAGATACGCAGTATTTT. As protein: CSVVPSVVDTQYF.

The J gene is TRBJ1-2, the V gene TRBV20-1; 7 bases are a match to TRBD1. The germline V gene has CDR1 DFQATT and CDR2 SNEGSKA (reference sequence). V shed 4 bases and J 5 bases; nucleotides not matched to a gene: 13. The CDR3 spans 15 residues. The CDR3 is CSAIRRTGLTYGYTF. The CDR3 coding sequence is TGCAGTGCTATTAGGCGGACAGGCTTAACTTATGGCTACACCTTC.

This clonotype turned up a few times. The rearrangement joins TRBV21-1 to TRBJ2-5; the table calls TRBD1, which could not be checked here. TRBV21-1 constitutes a pseudogene. This CDR3 contains 16 residues. The CDR3: CASTPDGTGYTETQYF. CDR3 sequence (DNA): TGTGCCAGCACCCCGGACGGGACAGGGTATACGGAGACCCAGTACTTC.

The chain has TRBV3-1 and TRBJ1-2; D gene ambiguous. This CDR3 region has 13 residues. Per the germline V gene, CDR1 is LGHDT and CDR2 is YNNKEL (reference sequence). V was pared by 5 bases and J by 3 bases, with 10 bases between. For the CDR3, the DNA is TGTGCCAGCAGCGCTACAGCGGACTATGGCTACACCTTC. Translation: CASSATADYGYTF. Supplemented by reference TRBV3-1 and TRBJ1-2, the full variable domain reads DTAVSQTPKYLVTQMGNDKSIKCEQNLGHDTMYWYKQDSKKFLKIMFSYNNKELIINETVPNRFSPKSPDKAHLNLHINSLELGDSAVYFCASSATADYGYTFGSGTRLTVV.

With respect to this clonotype: A read error is possible here, since a much larger clone lies one base away. The rearrangement joins TRBV30 to TRBJ2-3; 8 nucleotides agree with TRBD2. J lost 0 bases, V lost 3 bases, and 2 bases had no gene match. The CDR3 has 14 amino acids. Germline V lookup: CDR1 GTSNPN, CDR2 SVGIG (reference sequence). The CDR3 loop is CAWRVAGSTDTQYF. CDR3 nucleotides: TGTGCCTGGAGGGTAGCGGGGAGCACAGATACGCAGTATTTT.